Following are 26 T cell receptor beta chains from one sample sequenced in a study of blood T cells in healthy people across ages. Primed by a sample-barcoded 5' primer and a J-beta primer mix, a second PCR proceeded for roughly 6 to 12 cycles. TCRdb fed the 5' RACE reads into MiXCR, producing one record per CDR3 protein. The table has roughly 800,000 distinct CDR3 sequences, roughly 53% seen once. Sequencing was carried out using blood. These receptors all stem from an elderly man in good health.

This chain links TRBV11-3 with TRBJ2-5; TRBD2 aligns across 9 bases. Germline V gene lookup returns CDR1 SGHNT and CDR2 YENEEA. This CDR3 has 15 amino acids. V gave up 4 bases and J gave up 5 bases; unmatched junction bases: 8. CDR3 in amino acids: CASSSAGGRFETQYF. The DNA of the CDR3 is TGTGCCAGCAGCTCCGCGGGAGGGCGGTTTGAGACCCAGTACTTC.

The chain combines TRBV10-3 with TRBJ1-6; possibly TRBD1 for D (6 bases). This CDR3 comprises 15 residues. Germline CDR1 is ENHRY and CDR2 is SYGVKD. V dropped 10 bases and J dropped 7 bases, with 20 bases sitting between them. CDR3 region: CATGPLQGFNSPLHF. The CDR3, as DNA: TGTGCCACCGGGCCCCTACAGGGATTCAATTCACCCCTCCACTTT.

The gene calls are TRBV7-2 and TRBJ2-4; D call uncertain. V shed 5 bases and J shed 13 bases, with 12 bases lying between them. The CDR3 length is 11 residues. The germline V gene encodes CDR1 SGHTA and CDR2 FQGNSA. The CDR3 here is CASSVSKEQYF. CDR3 DNA: TGTGCCAGCAGCGTCTCTAAGGAGCAGTACTTC.

This clonotype has a handful of counts. The chain links TRBV28 to TRBJ2-4; D not resolved. CDR3 length equals 13 residues. Trimming left V 6 bases short and J 1 base short, with 7 bases between. Germline CDR1 and CDR2: MDHEN and SYDVKM. The DNA for the CDR3 is TGTGCCAGCAGAAAGTGGGCCAAAAACATTCAGTACTTC. As protein: CASRKWAKNIQYF.

This chain uses TRBV12-3 or TRBV12-4 with TRBJ2-3, with D perhaps TRBD2 (5 bases). The CDR3 spans 16 residues. V dropped 5 bases and J dropped 14 bases, with 29 bases sitting between them. The CDR3 DNA is TGTGCCAGCAGTCCCCGGGGTGGAACCGGGCACAGATACGCGTATTTT. Translating gives CASSPRGGTGHRYAYF.

The rearrangement joins TRBV2 to TRBJ2-5; 9 bases are shared with TRBD2. V shed 8 bases and J 11 bases; nucleotides not matched to a gene: 12. The CDR3 spans 13 residues. Germline V gene lookup returns CDR1 SNHLY and CDR2 FYNNEI. The CDR3 nucleotides read TGTGCCAGCCGCGGGGGGGTTGGCGATGAGCAGTACTTC. This codes for CASRGGVGDEQYF.

This sequence joins TRBV6-5 and TRBJ2-7; D may be TRBD1 (6 bases). Trimming took off 1 base at V and 2 bases at J, with 15 bases between the two ends. CDR1 MNHEY and CDR2 SVGAGI come from the germline V gene. This CDR3 has 16 amino acids. CDR3 region: CASSYFATGTTYEQYF. The CDR3 DNA reads TGTGCCAGCAGTTACTTCGCGACCGGGACAACCTACGAGCAGTACTTC.

The rearrangement joins TRBV5-4 to TRBJ1-2; 8 nucleotides align to TRBD1. The CDR3 extends over 15 amino acids. Germline V lookup: CDR1 SGHNT, CDR2 YYREEE (reference sequence). V dropped 2 bases and J dropped 3; count of bases not matched to a gene: 6. The chain's CDR3 is CASSFGQGSDYGYTF. The DNA for the CDR3 is TGTGCCAGCAGCTTCGGACAGGGCTCGGACTATGGCTACACCTTC.

J is TRBJ2-7 and V is TRBV20-1, with no clear D. CDR3 length: 12 amino acids. The germline V and J ends were trimmed by 3 bases and 3 bases, with 9 bases remaining between them. Germline V gene data show CDR1 as DFQATT and CDR2 as SNEGSKA (reference sequence). In nucleotides, the CDR3 is TGCAGTGCTAGCGGGTGGAGCTACGAGCAGTACTTC. This translates into CSASGWSYEQYF.

The chain employs TRBV6-1 and TRBJ2-7; D not resolved. CDR3 length: 14 amino acids. Germline-derived CDR1 and CDR2 are MNHNS and SASEGT. V was pared by 2 bases and J by 2 bases, with 10 bases between. CDR3 sequence (DNA): TGTGCCAGCAGTGAACAGGTGGGCGCCTACGAGCAGTACTTC. Amino acid sequence: CASSEQVGAYEQYF.

This clonotype was detected only a few times. V gene TRBV7-2 combines with J gene TRBJ2-7; 7 nucleotides agree with TRBD2. CDR3 length: 14 residues. Germline trimming cut 5 bases from V and 3 bases from J; bases unmatched to any gene: 7. Germline CDR1 SGHTA, CDR2 FQGNSA. In DNA, the CDR3 is TGTGCCAGCAGCCTCAGACTAGCTCACTACGAGCAGTACTTC. Protein: CASSLRLAHYEQYF.

This clonotype was counted only a few times. The V gene is TRBV5-1, the J gene TRBJ2-7; 7 bases map to TRBD1. This CDR3 region has 14 residues. The germline V gene encodes CDR1 SGHRS and CDR2 YFSETQ. Losses at the gene ends were 1 base for V and 5 bases for J; bases not matched to a gene: 6. The CDR3: CASSLRQGVDEQYF. CDR3 DNA: TGCGCCAGCAGCTTGAGGCAGGGGGTTGACGAGCAGTACTTC.

This chain uses TRBV9 with TRBJ2-2, with D possibly matching TRBD1 (6 bases). Deletions cut 1 base from V and 0 bases from J, with 7 bases between. This CDR3 has 15 amino acids. Germline V lookup: CDR1 SGDLS, CDR2 YYNGEE. In DNA, the CDR3 is TGTGCCAGCAGCGTAACAGGGACGAACACCGGGGAGCTGTTTTTT. Translation: CASSVTGTNTGELFF.

This clonotype turned up a few times. The rearrangement joins TRBV3-1 to TRBJ1-2; D ambiguous. V lost 4 bases, J lost 8 bases, and 8 bases lay in between. This CDR3 is 11 amino acids long. Germline V gene data show CDR1 as LGHDT and CDR2 as YNNKEL (reference sequence). The CDR3, as DNA: TGTGCCAGCAGCCGGTCCGGGGGCTACACCTTC. The encoded protein is CASSRSGGYTF.

This clonotype was seen once. The chain combines TRBV13 with TRBJ2-3; the match to TRBD2 covers 10 bases. The CDR3 contains 17 residues. The germline CDR1 and CDR2 sequences are PRHDT and FYEKMQ (reference sequence). The V gene end was trimmed by 5 bases and the J gene end by 14 bases; junction bases not matched to a gene: 22. CDR3 protein: CASSPSSGRVGHRYAYF. As DNA, the CDR3 is TGTGCCAGCAGCCCCTCCAGCGGGAGGGTAGGGCACAGATACGCGTATTTT.

This clonotype appeared a few times. The V and J genes are TRBV29-1 and TRBJ1-2, with D maybe TRBD1 (5 bases). V was clipped by 7 bases and J by 5 bases, with 17 bases between them. CDR3 length: 13 residues. CDR1 and CDR2 from the germline V gene are SQVTM and ANQGSEA. The CDR3: CSAGPVGAYGYTF. Written as DNA, the CDR3 is TGCAGCGCTGGACCTGTTGGGGCTTATGGCTACACCTTC.

This clonotype has a handful of counts. The V gene is TRBV7-8, the J gene TRBJ2-7; 9 bases fit TRBD2. Germline assignment: CDR1 SGHVS and CDR2 FQNEAQ. The CDR3 consists of 17 residues. Trimming removed 6 bases from V and 4 bases from J; junction bases left unmatched: 16. Written as DNA, the CDR3 is TGTGCCAGCAGTCACTTCCCCCCGGGACTAGCCTTTTACGAGCAGTACTTC. Its translation: CASSHFPPGLAFYEQYF.

The V call is TRBV29-1, the J call TRBJ2-1; no clear D. This CDR3 has 12 residues. V was shortened by 7 bases and J by 9 bases, with 16 bases between the two germline ends. Germline CDR1 is SQVTM and CDR2 is ANQGSEA. The CDR3 is CSAASYKGEQFF. In nucleotides, the CDR3 is TGCAGCGCCGCTAGTTATAAGGGTGAGCAGTTCTTC.

DNA for the CDR3: TGCGCCAGCAGCTTGGTGGGACTAGCGGTACAAGAGACCCAGTACTTC. This sequence encodes CASSLVGLAVQETQYF. V is TRBV5-1 and J is TRBJ2-5; TRBD2 aligns across 11 bases. With V trimmed by 0 bases and J by 2 bases, 3 bases remained unmatched. The CDR3 is 16 amino acids. CDR1 and CDR2 from the germline V gene are SGHRS and YFSETQ.

The sample holds many counts of this clonotype. The chain uses TRBV29-1 and TRBJ2-1; TRBD2 agrees at 7 bases. Germline V gives CDR1 SQVTM, CDR2 ANQGSEA. The CDR3 extends over 14 amino acids. V lost 4 bases, J lost 6 bases, and 9 bases stayed unmatched. The CDR3, as DNA: TGCAGCGTTGTGCGGGGCGGGAGTAGCAATGAGCAGTTCTTC. Its protein is CSVVRGGSSNEQFF.

The CDR3 sequence: CASSLTGEWYEQYF. The CDR3 nucleotides are TGTGCCAGCAGTTTGACAGGGGAATGGTACGAGCAGTACTTC. The chain carries TRBV28 and TRBJ2-7; 8 positions agree with TRBD1. Trimming cost V 3 bases and J 4 bases; bases outside gene matches: 5. This CDR3 region has 14 residues. Germline CDR1 MDHEN, CDR2 SYDVKM.

The rearrangement links TRBV20-1 to TRBJ1-1; TRBD1 agrees at 7 bases. The CDR3 has 16 residues. J was trimmed by 1 base and V by 4 bases; bases with no gene match: 12. From germline, CDR1 is DFQATT and CDR2 SNEGSKA (reference sequence). CDR3 coding DNA: TGCAGTGCTAATCCCCTCTACAGGGGACCGAACACTGAAGCTTTCTTT. Residues: CSANPLYRGPNTEAFF.

This clonotype came up a few times. The chain employs TRBV5-1 and TRBJ2-3, with 8 bases matching TRBD2. This CDR3 is built from 15 residues. V was pared by 4 bases and J by 1 base, with 5 bases of the junction left unmatched. Germline V gene sequence: CDR1 SGHRS, CDR2 YFSETQ. CDR3 in amino acids: CASSLGLDRTDTQYF. CDR3 coding DNA: TGCGCCAGCAGCCTGGGACTAGATCGCACAGATACGCAGTATTTT.

This clonotype turned up a few times. The V and J genes are TRBV9 and TRBJ2-6, with unresolved D. The germline CDR1 and CDR2 sequences are SGDLS and YYNGEE. The CDR3 covers 17 residues. Trimming left V 3 bases short and J 3 bases short, with 16 bases between. CDR3 sequence reads: CASSDPRSPDGANVLTF. CDR3 DNA sequence: TGTGCCAGCAGCGATCCCAGGAGTCCTGATGGGGCCAACGTCCTGACTTTC.

This clonotype was seen a handful of times. The V gene is TRBV20-1, the J gene TRBJ1-1; D unresolved. CDR1 and CDR2 from the germline V gene are DFQATT and SNEGSKA (reference sequence). Trimming took off 0 bases at V and 6 bases at J, with 20 bases between the two ends. The CDR3 is 16 residues long. As DNA, the CDR3 is TGCAGTGCTAGAGACCGGGGTGTGGCTTCCTGGGCTGAAGCTTTCTTT. It specifies CSARDRGVASWAEAFF.

The sample holds a few counts of this clonotype. This chain links TRBV28 with TRBJ2-4; TRBD1 aligns across 9 bases. The DNA end favors TRBJ2-7, so the J call may be wrong. The germline CDR1 and CDR2 sequences are MDHEN and SYDVKM. CDR3 length equals 14 residues. DNA of the CDR3: TGTGCCAGCAGTTCCCCCGGGACAGGGTTCGAGCAGTACTTC. Protein: CASSSPGTGFEQYF.